Below, 9 T cell receptor beta chains from the same sample are listed, as sequenced in a study of vaccination and CD4 T cells after COVID-19. Their antigens remain unidentified. Cultured CD4+ T cells had their DNA profiled by the Oncomine TCR Beta short-read assay. TCRdb re-derived calls from the PCR reads in MiXCR, one entry per CDR3 protein. The sample gives about 15,000 distinct CDR3 sequences, roughly 56% of which show up once; about 5% is in the top ten. The treatment: roughly ten-day PBMC culture with coronavirus spike peptide pools or control peptides (ViraFEST assay). Here the sequenced sample was CD4+ T cells from blood, cultured in vitro, taken after SARS-CoV-2 vaccination. The origin of the receptors is a human donor who had recovered from COVID-19.

This clonotype has more than one count but fewer than ten. V and J are TRBV7-4 and TRBJ1-1, with D possibly being TRBD1 (5 bases). This CDR3 is built from 16 residues. The V and J ends lost 5 bases and 3 bases respectively, with 19 bases between them. The germline V gene has CDR1 SGHVT and CDR2 SQSDAQ. This CDR3 is CASSLLQYRWDTEAFF. In DNA, the CDR3 is TGTGCCAGCAGCCTTTTACAGTACAGGTGGGACACTGAAGCTTTCTTT.

The chain recombines TRBV6-5 with TRBJ1-1, with D unclear. The germline V gene has CDR1 MNHEY and CDR2 SVGAGI. The V end was cut by 4 bases, the J end by 1 base, with 7 bases between. CDR3 length: 13 residues. The CDR3 is CASSSRANTEAFF. The CDR3 DNA reads as TGTGCCAGCAGTTCCCGGGCGAACACTGAAGCTTTCTTT.

With respect to this clonotype: A junction boundary mismatches the germline segment, possibly from a read error. The V call is TRBV5-3, the J call TRBJ1-5, with a possible D match to TRBD1 (5 bases). TRBV5-3 is known as an ORF, though its function is uncertain. The CDR3 has 15 residues. The CDR3 nucleotides read TGTGCCAGCAGCTTGGGGCCGGGTAGCAATCAGCCCCAGCATTTT. Its translation is CASSLGPGSNQPQHF.

This clonotype was recorded a few times. The V gene is TRBV12-3 or TRBV12-4, the J gene TRBJ2-4; 7 bases agree with TRBD1. The CDR3 is made up of 15 amino acids. The V gene end was trimmed by 7 bases and the J gene end by 8 bases; junction bases not matched to a gene: 14. As DNA, the CDR3 is TGTGCCAGCACCATTGAGACAGGGTTGAGGGACATTCAGTACTTC. It specifies CASTIETGLRDIQYF.

The chain is built from TRBV7-8 and TRBJ1-2, with D hard to call. The CDR3 is made up of 15 amino acids. The germline CDR1 and CDR2 sequences are SGHVS and FQNEAQ. V gave up 5 bases and J gave up 4 bases, with 17 bases separating them. The CDR3 protein is CASSRDEVVAYGYTF. The CDR3 DNA reads as TGTGCCAGCAGCCGAGACGAGGTTGTAGCCTATGGCTACACCTTC.

The V and J genes are TRBV12-5 and TRBJ2-5; D perhaps matches TRBD2 (6 bases). The CDR3 sequence is 15 residues long. Deletions cut 5 bases from V and 6 bases from J, with 19 bases between. CDR1 LGHNT and CDR2 FRNRAP come from the germline V gene. The DNA of the CDR3 is TGTGCTAGTGGTCCCGGGACTTCCCCTTCTCAGACCCAGTACTTC. It translates to CASGPGTSPSQTQYF.

V and J are TRBV24-1 and TRBJ2-2; 7 nucleotides align to TRBD1. Trimming took 2 bases from V and 0 from J; bases not matched to a gene: 5. The CDR3 totals 17 residues. Germline lookup yields CDR1 KGHDR and CDR2 SFDVKD. The CDR3 spells CATSDSADRPNTGELFF. The CDR3 coding sequence is TGTGCCACCAGTGATTCCGCGGACAGGCCGAACACCGGGGAGCTGTTTTTT.

This clonotype was seen more than once but under ten times. This sequence joins TRBV7-3 and TRBJ1-6; D is unclear. The CDR3 runs 13 residues. Germline V gives CDR1 SGHTA, CDR2 FQGTGA. Trimming cost V 5 bases and J 7 bases, with 9 bases left between them. The CDR3 DNA is TGTGCCAGCAGCGAATCCCCGAATTCACCCCTCCACTTT. This translates into CASSESPNSPLHF.

The chain links TRBV19 to TRBJ1-1, with D perhaps TRBD1 (6 bases). There are 14 residues in the CDR3. Germline V gene lookup returns CDR1 LNHDA and CDR2 SQIVND (reference sequence). Trimming stripped 6 bases from V and 0 bases from J, with 11 bases between. The DNA of the CDR3 is TGTGCCAGTAGCAGGGACACACTGAACACTGAAGCTTTCTTT. The encoded protein is CASSRDTLNTEAFF.